This TCR beta chain was obtained from a study of stem cell transplantation in POMP-related autoinflammatory disease. Study in general: The study hypothesized thymoproteasome defects skew the TRB repertoire via impaired CD8+ selection.

The CDR3 runs 15 residues. Germline CDR1 is WNHNN and CDR2 is SYGVQD (reference sequence). Remarks on this clone: The antigen remains unidentified.

TCRdb's copy holds only in-frame clones and misses some; the assay was immunoSEQ multiplex PCR. The sample includes more than 20,000 clones, approximately 78% of them seen just once. Overall study findings and caveats: Across all analyzed T-cell subsets, patients with PRAID tended toward reduced diversity and increased clonality.

The gene calls are TRBV10-1 and TRBJ2-5; D call uncertain. The J call may be in error: the DNA end matches TRBJ2-7 better. Sequencing was performed on CD4+ T cells from PBMCs, taken before stem cell transplantation. This sequence was found in a human donor with POMP-related autoinflammation and immune dysregulation (PRAID). In DNA form, the CDR3 reads TGCGCCAGCAGTGAGTCCGCGGAGAGCTCCTACGAGCAGTACTTC. It translates to CASSESAESSYEQYF.